This TCR beta chain was profiled in a study of T cells in Graves' hyperthyroidism and ophthalmopathy. After removal of 10 bases from V and 4 bases from J, the junction contained 16 bases not matched to a gene. The CDR3 consists of 16 residues. From germline, CDR1 is MDHEN and CDR2 SYDVKM. Study-level points and caveats: Stable hyperthyroidism was separated from ophthalmopathy by a model based on 13 V-J features.

TCR beta CDR3 regions were amplified from RNA transcripts. HTBI primers were the set used in a first-round RT-PCR of the TCR CDR3. Via MiXCR, TCRdb re-called the multiplex PCR reads, giving one row per CDR3 protein. The table shows nearly 250,000 distinct CDR3 sequences, with roughly a quarter occurring only once. Points on this clonotype: Antigen: not known.

The sample taken for sequencing was blood. The origin of this receptor is a woman aged 40 to 50 with Graves' ophthalmopathy. V and J are TRBV28 and TRBJ1-1; 9 bases are a match to TRBD1. CDR3 in DNA: TGTGCCATCCCGACCCCCGGGACAGGGAGGGTCACTGAAGCTTTCTTT. Residues: CAIPTPGTGRVTEAFF.